The 14 T cell receptor beta chains below all came from one sample that was sequenced in a study of OX40 agonist ivuxolimab in advanced cancers. The repertoire was sequenced with immunoSEQ multiplex PCR; TCRdb's copy has only in-frame clones and lacks some. The sample lists 37,000 or so clones; 85% to 90% were seen once. The sample here was CD4+ or CD8+ T cells sorted from blood, taken in a trial of the OX40 agonist ivuxolimab. Receptor source: an adult with an advanced solid tumor such as melanoma, head and neck, liver or kidney cancer.

The chain combines TRBV9 with TRBJ1-4, with a tentative D call TRBD1 (5 bases). This CDR3 is 13 amino acids long. Germline V gene lookup returns CDR1 SGDLS and CDR2 YYNGEE. V dropped 4 bases and J dropped 8 bases, with 12 bases sitting between them. The CDR3 here is CASSQQVGEKLFF. The CDR3 DNA reads TGTGCCAGCAGCCAACAGGTTGGAGAAAAACTGTTTTTT.

This clone was seen a single time. The CDR3 DNA follows: TGTGCCAGCAGCATTATGCGAGGGAACACTGAAGCTTTCTTT. This encodes CASSIMRGNTEAFF. This chain joins TRBV5-5 and TRBJ1-1; D is unclear. The CDR3 is 14 amino acids. The germline CDR1 and CDR2 sequences are SGHKS and YYEKEE (reference sequence). Trimming stripped 4 bases from V and 1 base from J, with 11 bases between.

A single count supports this clone. The rearrangement joins TRBV5-4 to TRBJ1-1; 7 nucleotides agree with TRBD1. The CDR3 runs 15 residues. The germline V gene encodes CDR1 SGHNT and CDR2 YYREEE (reference sequence). J was trimmed by 3 bases and V by 3 bases; bases with no gene match: 8. CDR3 nucleotides: TGTGCCAGCAGCTACTTCGACAGGGACGACACTGAAGCTTTCTTT. Translation gives CASSYFDRDDTEAFF.

The chain couples TRBV5-1 to TRBJ1-4; no clear D gene. Germline CDR1 and CDR2: SGHRS and YFSETQ. Trimming took off 4 bases at V and 8 bases at J, with 21 bases between the two ends. The CDR3 covers 16 residues. CDR3 DNA: TGCGCCAGCAGCCCAGCCCCCCCTGAGCGAGGGGAAAAACTGTTTTTT. This gives the protein CASSPAPPERGEKLFF.

This chain links TRBV30 with TRBJ1-1; perhaps TRBD1 as D (5 bases). The CDR3 runs 15 residues. The V end was cut by 3 bases, the J end by 1 base, with 15 bases between. Germline values: CDR1 GTSNPN, CDR2 SVGIG (reference sequence). CDR3 loop: CAWRTRERRNTEAFF. The CDR3 nucleotides are TGTGCCTGGAGAACCAGGGAGAGGAGGAACACTGAAGCTTTCTTT.

The rearrangement links TRBV6-5 to TRBJ2-3, with 10 bases fitting TRBD2. The CDR3 loop spans 13 amino acids. V was pared by 7 bases and J by 4 bases, with 2 bases of the junction left unmatched. Germline V gene data show CDR1 as MNHEY and CDR2 as SVGAGI. Here the CDR3 DNA reads TGTGCCAGCACCCTAGCGGGGGCAGATACGCAGTATTTT. As protein: CASTLAGADTQYF.

On this clone itself: The sample carries other DNA sequences with the same CDR3. The chain links TRBV7-9 to TRBJ1-1; D not certain. Trimming removed 7 bases at V and 1 base at J, with 10 bases between. This CDR3 spans 13 amino acids. The germline V gene has CDR1 SEHNR and CDR2 FQNEAQ (reference sequence). The CDR3 reads CASTNPANTEAFF. CDR3 DNA: TGTGCCAGCACTAACCCAGCGAACACTGAAGCTTTCTTT.

The chain uses TRBV5-4 and TRBJ2-5; 9 bases align to TRBD2. CDR1 and CDR2 from the germline V gene are SGHNT and YYREEE (reference sequence). The CDR3 extends over 15 amino acids. Germline trimming cut 0 bases from V and 4 bases from J; bases unmatched to any gene: 4. The CDR3: CASSLGAGGIETQYF. As DNA, the CDR3 is TGTGCCAGCAGCTTGGGCGCGGGGGGGATAGAGACCCAGTACTTC.

The V and J genes are TRBV5-1 and TRBJ2-3, with 11 positions matching TRBD2. Germline loops: CDR1 SGHRS, CDR2 YFSETQ. V was pared by 3 bases and J by 4 bases, with 4 bases of the junction left unmatched. The CDR3 is 15 amino acids. The CDR3: CASSSGTSGSDTQYF. CDR3 nucleotide sequence: TGCGCCAGCAGCTCCGGGACTAGCGGTTCAGATACGCAGTATTTT.

V and J are TRBV7-9 and TRBJ2-3; D not certain. This CDR3 spans 15 amino acids. The germline gives CDR1 SEHNR, CDR2 FQNEAQ (reference sequence). Trimming removed 3 bases from V and 0 bases from J, with 10 bases in between. CDR3 amino acids: CASSFGRASTDTQYF. CDR3 nucleotide sequence: TGTGCCAGCAGCTTTGGACGGGCTAGCACAGATACGCAGTATTTT.

J is TRBJ2-2 and V is TRBV6-5; 7 nucleotides line up with TRBD2. J lost 7 bases, V lost 8 bases, and 10 bases had no gene match. CDR1 is MNHEY and CDR2 is SVGAGI in the germline V gene. The CDR3 length is 14 residues. CDR3: CASSGAGRDGELFF. CDR3 DNA sequence: TGTGCCAGCTCCGGGGCAGGGAGGGACGGGGAGCTGTTTTTT.

CDR3 nucleotides: TGCGCCAGCAGCCAACAAACAGGGAACTATGGCTACACCTTC. Translated, it gives CASSQQTGNYGYTF. This chain connects TRBV4-3 to TRBJ1-2; TRBD1 might be the D (6 bases). The germline V gene encodes CDR1 LGHNA and CDR2 YSLEER. CDR3 size: 14 residues. V was shortened by 2 bases and J by 2 bases, with 9 bases between the two germline ends.

The chain carries TRBV6-1 and TRBJ2-5, with 8 bases fitting TRBD2. The J call may be mistaken, given a closer DNA end match to TRBJ2-7. This CDR3 is 15 amino acids long. Germline CDR1 and CDR2: MNHNS and SASEGT. As DNA, the CDR3 is TGTGCCAGCAGTGAAGCAGGGACTAGGGGCGACGAGCAGTACTTC. This translates into CASSEAGTRGDEQYF.

The CDR3 reads CAISSGTRRHEQYF. CDR3 nucleotides: TGTGCCATCAGTTCCGGGACTAGAAGGCACGAGCAGTACTTC. The chain links TRBV10-3 to TRBJ2-7, with 8 bases lining up with TRBD2. Germline-derived CDR1 and CDR2 are ENHRY and SYGVKD. J gave up 5 bases and V 5 bases, and 8 bases lay outside the gene matches. The CDR3 runs to 14 residues.